This note documents a single TCR beta chain sequence. Its target antigen remains unknown. No qualities accompany the bases; no much larger clone lies one base away. This sample was taken from a study of blood T cell repertoires in COVID-19 (dated by TCRdb to 2019 to 2021). Study-wide context: Samples covering the acute and convalescent phases of COVID-19 were provided by collaborators in the United States, Italy and Spain. The prospective study material was composed of cDNA or gDNA derived from T cells, B-cell-depleted T cells, or PBMCs. The dataset comprised deeply sampled blood TCRbeta repertoires from subjects exposed to, actively infected with, or recovered from COVID-19. The repertoires were made available in a free public database intended to serve as a resource for research on the immune response to SARS-CoV-2. The samples were drawn from two sources: the first 160 participants of the ongoing ImmuneRACE study, and 1,000 to 1,500 subjects contributed by 6 global collaborators. Nearly every sample came with metadata listing a de-identified subject ID, COVID-19 status, age in years and sex. Where HLA class I and class II types were available, the types were taken from metadata supplied by the sample provider, not from assay-based typing. The full study reports these points: Clinical and demographic metadata were provided uncurated, with the amount varying by source and participant.

TCRbeta CDR3 regions were amplified from genomic DNA by means of the immunoSEQ Assay, a bias-controlled multiplex PCR. The authors' analysis ran thus. The number of nucleated cells in each sample was estimated by amplification of reference gene primers within the assay. To quantify the absolute abundance of each unique TCRbeta CDR3 rearrangement, sequence reads were collapsed and filtered. For each sample, productive Simpson clonality was calculated as the square root of Simpson's diversity index over productive rearrangements. TCRdb provides this immuneACCESS table in a form limited to in-frame rearrangements. Some clones are lacking; in checked studies, under half of them reflect an unresolved V gene, and why the rest are absent is not known. From that table come the V and J calls and clone size; the DNA was used to work out D and trimming. The sample profile shows 230,000 or so clones; about 90% of them were found once. 1.5% to 2% of the sample belongs to the ten largest clones.

Whole blood was collected in K2EDTA tubes by collaborating institutions according to the institutions' own protocols. For TCRbeta analysis, collaborator samples were shipped as frozen whole blood, as isolated PBMCs, or as DNA extracted from either sample type. V and J are trimmed by 2 bases and 3 bases, and the gene matches miss 8 bases of the junction. The CDR3 numbers 17 residues from cysteine through phenylalanine. Of the read, only the CDR3 DNA is kept; its 51 bases are in frame from base 1. CDR1 LNHDA and CDR2 SQIVND are derived from the germline V gene (reference sequence). The chain uses TRBV19 and TRBJ2-1; TRBD2 matches 9 bases in the middle. The sequenced material came from peripheral blood. This TCR was recovered from a man aged 35-49 years with active or convalescent COVID-19. The DNA sequence reads TGTGCCAGTAGTATATTCCAGGCTAGCGGGGTCTACAATGAGCAGTTCTTC. The encoded protein is CASSIFQASGVYNEQFF.